This TCR beta chain comes out of a study of blood T cell repertoires in COVID-19. As for the study in general: Collection of acute and convalescent COVID-19 samples took place in the United States, Italy and Spain. PBMCs, B-cell-depleted T cells, or T cells were the source of the cDNA or gDNA that made up the material.

Authors' methods: Reference gene primer amplification in the assay estimated nucleated cell counts. Method: immunoSEQ multiplex PCR; TCRdb's copy keeps in-frame clones and lacks some. V, J and clone size were drawn from that table, and D and trimming were deduced from the DNA. The data show around 100,000 clones, approximately 90% seen once. The receptor was derived from a man between 50 and 59 years old with active COVID-19. Sequencing was carried out using peripheral blood.

The CDR3 coding sequence is TGTGCCAGCAGCTTCTCCAGGGGGAATGAGCAGTTCTTC. Protein product: CASSFSRGNEQFF. This chain links TRBV11-2 with TRBJ2-1; 7 bases line up with TRBD1. CDR3 size: 13 residues. CDR1 and CDR2 (germline): SGHAT, FQNNGV. J gave up 7 bases and V 3 bases, and 3 bases lay outside the gene matches.